The 29 T cell receptor beta chains in this list originate from one sample, sequenced in a study of PD-L1 blockade in urothelial cancer. The protocol was immunoSEQ multiplex PCR, while the TCRdb copy is restricted to in-frame clones and leaves out a portion. The sample yields roughly 120,000 clones, 84% seen once. As to time point: pretreatment peripheral blood. The material was PBMCs, obtained around atezolizumab (anti-PD-L1) treatment. These TCRs come from a man in his fifties or sixties with urothelial cancer.

The chain has TRBV30 and TRBJ2-1; D may be TRBD2 (7 bases). The V gene lost 8 bases and the J gene lost 12 bases, with 29 bases spanning the gap. This CDR3 contains 15 residues. Germline V gene lookup returns CDR1 GTSNPN and CDR2 SVGIG (reference sequence). The CDR3 protein is CASHFGEGGRFLQFF. The CDR3 nucleotides are TGTGCCAGTCACTTCGGGGAGGGGGGGCGGTTTTTGCAGTTCTTC.

The chain couples TRBV29-1 to TRBJ2-3; TRBD1 matches 8 bases. This CDR3 has 16 residues. V shed 8 bases, J shed 0 bases, and the junction held 13 bases outside the gene matches. Germline lookup yields CDR1 SQVTM and CDR2 ANQGSEA. DNA of the CDR3: TGCAGCACGATTCCCAGGGGGCTCAGTAGCACAGATACGCAGTATTTT. Encoded protein: CSTIPRGLSSTDTQYF.

The J gene is TRBJ2-2, the V gene TRBV7-2; the match to TRBD1 covers 9 bases. The ends lost 2 bases at V and 7 bases at J; junction bases unmatched: 5. The CDR3 contains 15 residues. Germline CDR1 SGHTA, CDR2 FQGNSA. CDR3 DNA sequence: TGTGCCAGCAGCTTAAGGACAGGGGCGGGCGGGGAGCTGTTTTTT. Translated: CASSLRTGAGGELFF.

The V call is TRBV9, the J call TRBJ1-6; possible D gene TRBD1, 6 bases. This CDR3 comprises 15 residues. The V and J ends lost 6 bases and 8 bases respectively, with 18 bases between them. Germline CDR1 and CDR2: SGDLS and YYNGEE. The CDR3 nucleotides are TGTGCCAGCACCCTTAGAGGGGCAGGGGATTCACCCCTCCACTTT. Translated, it gives CASTLRGAGDSPLHF.

The chain employs TRBV28 and TRBJ2-3, with D possibly being TRBD2 (6 bases). V lost 5 bases and J lost 2, with 11 bases in between. Germline CDR1 MDHEN, CDR2 SYDVKM. The length of the CDR3 is 14 residues. The CDR3 reads CASSGGISTDTQYF. The CDR3, as DNA: TGTGCCAGCAGTGGCGGGATCTCCACAGATACGCAGTATTTT.

V gene TRBV19 combines with J gene TRBJ1-5, with TRBD1 identical over 7 bases. Losses at the gene ends were 3 bases for V and 3 bases for J; bases not matched to a gene: 2. The CDR3 contains 14 residues. CDR1 is LNHDA, CDR2 SQIVND, per germline (reference sequence). The CDR3 reads CASSMTGNNQPQHF. The CDR3 nucleotides read TGTGCCAGTAGTATGACAGGGAACAATCAGCCCCAGCATTTT. Filled out from reference TRBV19 and TRBJ1-5, the complete variable domain reads DGGITQSPKYLFRKEGQNVTLSCEQNLNHDAMYWYRQDPGQGLRLIYYSQIVNDFQKGDIAEGYSVSREKKESFPLTVTSAQKNPTAFYLCASSMTGNNQPQHFGDGTRLSIL.

The chain links TRBV29-1 to TRBJ1-2, with D perhaps matching TRBD1 (5 bases). Germline-derived CDR1 and CDR2 are SQVTM and ANQGSEA. There are 11 residues in the CDR3. Between the trimmed V and J ends, which lost 4 bases and 6 bases, there was a span of 9 bases. CDR3 region: CSVAQGNGYTF. Here the CDR3 DNA reads TGCAGCGTTGCTCAGGGAAATGGCTACACCTTC.

The chain joins TRBV18 to TRBJ1-2; no firm D call. V was cut by 0 bases and J by 4 bases, with 12 bases left in between. The CDR3 contains 15 residues. Germline V gene data show CDR1 as KGHSH and CDR2 as LQKENI. This CDR3 is CASSPPSTLLYGYTF. The CDR3 region has the DNA TGTGCCAGCTCACCACCCTCCACTCTTCTCTATGGCTACACCTTC.

CDR3 nucleotide sequence: TGTGCCAGCAGCTTTACGGGAACGCAGTATTTT. Translation gives CASSFTGTQYF. The chain joins TRBV11-2 to TRBJ2-3; TRBD2 is a possible D gene (5 bases). Between the trimmed V and J ends, which lost 3 bases and 9 bases, there was a span of 7 bases. CDR3 size: 11 residues. Germline V gene lookup returns CDR1 SGHAT and CDR2 FQNNGV. The variable domain in full, with the rest retrieved from reference TRBV11-2 and TRBJ2-3, is EAGVAQSPRYKIIEKRQSVAFWCNPISGHATLYWYQQILGQGPKLLIQFQNNGVVDDSQLPKDRFSAERLKGVDSTLKIQPAKLEDSAVYLCASSFTGTQYFGPGTRLTVL.

The rearrangement links TRBV28 to TRBJ2-7; possibly TRBD2 for D (6 bases). Trimming removed 5 bases at V and 3 bases at J, with 20 bases between. The germline gives CDR1 MDHEN, CDR2 SYDVKM. There are 16 residues in the CDR3. The CDR3 DNA sequence: TGTGCCAGCAGTCCCAGATACGGGGGAGACTACTACGAGCAGTACTTC. Translation: CASSPRYGGDYYEQYF.

The chain has TRBV28 and TRBJ2-3, with 10 positions matching TRBD2. The CDR3 runs to 16 residues. Trimming took 11 bases from V and 1 from J; bases not matched to a gene: 12. Germline values: CDR1 MDHEN, CDR2 SYDVKM. The CDR3 sequence: CAGSSGRGRGTDTQYF. DNA for the CDR3: TGTGCCGGGTCTAGCGGGAGAGGGAGGGGCACAGATACGCAGTATTTT.

This clone was found once. J is TRBJ2-1 and V is TRBV6-6; TRBD1 is a possible D gene (6 bases). This CDR3 is built from 13 residues. V lost 6 bases to trimming and J lost 8 bases, with 14 bases between them. Per germline, CDR1 MNHNY and CDR2 SVGAGI (reference sequence). This CDR3 is CASRQGTIDEQFF. In DNA form, the CDR3 reads TGTGCCAGCAGACAGGGTACTATCGATGAGCAGTTCTTC.

CDR3 loop: CASRTGQGAYGELFF. Written as DNA, the CDR3 is TGTGCCAGCAGAACGGGACAGGGGGCCTACGGGGAGCTGTTTTTT. V usage is TRBV6-1 and J usage is TRBJ2-2; 12 nucleotides agree with TRBD1. This CDR3 spans 15 amino acids. Germline V lookup: CDR1 MNHNS, CDR2 SASEGT. With 6 bases clipped from V and 7 bases from J, the junction kept 6 bases outside the gene matches.

The chain uses TRBV6-1 and TRBJ2-7, with TRBD1 matching over 7 bases. Germline assignment: CDR1 MNHNS and CDR2 SASEGT. This CDR3 spans 15 amino acids. V shed 6 bases, J shed 3 bases, and the junction held 11 bases outside the gene matches. The CDR3 sequence is CASSNKDRTYYEQYF. In DNA, the CDR3 is TGTGCCAGCAGCAATAAGGACAGGACCTACTACGAGCAGTACTTC.

This chain links TRBV10-1 with TRBJ2-1; D remains unclear. Germline V gene lookup returns CDR1 WNHNN and CDR2 SYGVQD (reference sequence). The CDR3 is 12 residues long. V was clipped by 0 bases and J by 7 bases, with 4 bases between them. CDR3 in amino acids: CASSESSNEQFF. The CDR3 DNA is TGCGCCAGCAGTGAGTCGTCGAATGAGCAGTTCTTC.

The chain combines TRBV11-2 with TRBJ1-1; D unclear. V lost 0 bases to trimming and J lost 1 base, with 3 bases between them. This CDR3 comprises 13 residues. CDR1 and CDR2 from the germline V gene are SGHAT and FQNNGV. The CDR3 sequence: CASSLERNTEAFF. DNA for the CDR3: TGTGCCAGCAGCTTAGAGAGGAACACTGAAGCTTTCTTT.

The CDR3 here is CASSEILGGLTSNQPQHF. The DNA of the CDR3 is TGTGCCAGCAGTGAAATCCTGGGGGGGCTCACGAGCAATCAGCCCCAGCATTTT. The rearrangement uses TRBV6-1 and TRBJ1-5; possibly TRBD1 for D (6 bases). The CDR3 runs to 18 residues. Germline V CDR1 and CDR2: MNHNS, SASEGT. V was shortened by 2 bases and J by 1 base, with 18 bases between the two germline ends.

The chain is built from TRBV27 and TRBJ1-2; D is perhaps TRBD1 (5 bases). The CDR3 runs 14 residues. Trimming shortened V by 0 bases and J by 8 bases, and 13 bases separated the two germline ends. The germline CDR1 and CDR2 sequences are MNHEY and SMNVEV (reference sequence). The CDR3 protein is CASSLSTGFTGYTF. The CDR3, as DNA: TGTGCCAGCAGTTTATCCACAGGCTTTACCGGCTACACCTTC.

The chain has TRBV5-1 and TRBJ2-7, with a possible D match to TRBD2 (5 bases). V lost 0 bases and J lost 4, with 11 bases in between. CDR1 is SGHRS and CDR2 is YFSETQ in the germline V gene. This CDR3 is built from 14 residues. CDR3 sequence: CASSLAGITYEQYF. The CDR3 DNA is TGCGCCAGCAGCTTGGCGGGGATTACTTACGAGCAGTACTTC. The whole variable domain, remainder taken from reference TRBV5-1 and TRBJ2-7, is KAGVTQTPRYLIKTRGQQVTLSCSPISGHRSVSWYQQTPGQGLQFLFEYFSETQRNKGNFPGRFSGRQFSNSRSEMNVSTLELGDSALYLCASSLAGITYEQYFGPGTRLTVT.

This chain connects TRBV19 to TRBJ2-1; 12 bases are shared with TRBD2. This CDR3 has 17 amino acids. V shed 5 bases, J shed 1 base, and the junction held 6 bases outside the gene matches. Germline lookup yields CDR1 LNHDA and CDR2 SQIVND (reference sequence). CDR3 region: CASSPGTSGPSYNEQFF. CDR3 in DNA: TGTGCCAGTAGTCCTGGGACTAGCGGGCCATCCTACAATGAGCAGTTCTTC.

This clone was counted a single time. The genes are TRBV5-6 and TRBJ2-5; 11 nucleotides match TRBD2. The CDR3 has 13 amino acids. Germline V gene data show CDR1 as SGHDT and CDR2 as YYEEEE. With 5 bases clipped from V and 3 bases from J, the junction kept 0 bases outside the gene matches. The CDR3 region has the DNA TGTGCCAGCAGGACTAGCGGGAAAGAGACCCAGTACTTC. It translates to CASRTSGKETQYF.

The chain links TRBV27 to TRBJ2-2; TRBD2 matches 15 bases. There are 16 residues in the CDR3. Germline V gives CDR1 MNHEY, CDR2 SMNVEV (reference sequence). Trimming removed 6 bases from V and 6 bases from J; junction bases left unmatched: 5. The CDR3 is CASRLGTSGRSGELFF. In DNA, the CDR3 is TGTGCCAGCAGGCTCGGGACTAGCGGGAGGTCCGGGGAGCTGTTTTTT.

The gene calls are TRBV28 and TRBJ2-3, with 7 nucleotides matching TRBD1. This CDR3 is 15 amino acids long. V lost 5 bases and J lost 3; bases outside the gene matches: 8. The germline V gene encodes CDR1 MDHEN and CDR2 SYDVKM. The CDR3, as DNA: TGTGCCAGCAGTGTTCTGGGACAGAGGACAGATACGCAGTATTTT. It codes for CASSVLGQRTDTQYF. Full variable domain (remainder filled in from reference TRBV28 and TRBJ2-3): DVKVTQSSRYLVKRTGEKVFLECVQDMDHENMFWYRQDPGLGLRLIYFSYDVKMKEKGDIPEGYSVSREKKERFSLILESASTNQTSMYLCASSVLGQRTDTQYFGPGTRLTVL.

The chain combines TRBV29-1 with TRBJ2-7; 12 nucleotides match TRBD2. Trimming took 6 bases from V and 6 from J; bases not matched to a gene: 3. Germline CDR1 reads SQVTM; CDR2 reads ANQGSEA. CDR3 length equals 12 residues. The CDR3 reads CSVTTSGSEQYF. CDR3 DNA: TGCAGCGTGACGACTAGCGGGAGCGAGCAGTACTTC.

The genes are TRBV6-5 and TRBJ2-7; TRBD2 agrees at 11 bases. The CDR3 loop spans 14 amino acids. Germline lookup yields CDR1 MNHEY and CDR2 SVGAGI. Trimming removed 3 bases from V and 9 bases from J; junction bases left unmatched: 7. The CDR3 DNA follows: TGTGCCAGCAGTTATACTAGCGGGAGTCATGGGCAGTACTTC. The encoded protein is CASSYTSGSHGQYF.

The V and J genes are TRBV7-6 and TRBJ1-3; no clear D gene. CDR3 length: 18 residues. Germline-derived CDR1 and CDR2 are SGHVS and FNYEAQ. Deletions cut 5 bases from V and 2 bases from J, with 22 bases between. The CDR3 reads CASSPTMGNPGAGNTIYF. CDR3 coding DNA: TGTGCCAGCAGCCCTACCATGGGTAACCCTGGAGCTGGAAACACCATATATTTT.

V usage is TRBV19 and J usage is TRBJ1-2; no firm D call. V lost 1 base to trimming and J lost 7 bases, with 19 bases between them. CDR3 length: 16 residues. Germline loops: CDR1 LNHDA, CDR2 SQIVND (reference sequence). CDR3 nucleotides: TGTGCCAGTAGTATAGGATCCAGCGCGCTAGAAGGTGGCTACACCTTC. Translated: CASSIGSSALEGGYTF.

The chain combines TRBV5-6 with TRBJ2-1; TRBD2 agrees at 7 bases. The V gene's germline CDR1 is SGHDT and CDR2 YYEEEE. V dropped 2 bases and J dropped 7; count of bases not matched to a gene: 3. The CDR3 contains 13 residues. The CDR3 bases are TGTGCCAGCAGCTTCGGGGGAGGGAATGAGCAGTTCTTC. Translation gives CASSFGGGNEQFF.

V is TRBV5-1 and J is TRBJ2-2; the match to TRBD2 covers 11 bases. The CDR3 sequence is 13 residues long. Germline assignment: CDR1 SGHRS and CDR2 YFSETQ. Unmatched junction bases numbered 0, after V lost 4 bases and J lost 7 bases. The CDR3 protein is CASSLAGGGELFF. CDR3 in DNA: TGCGCCAGCAGCCTAGCGGGAGGCGGGGAGCTGTTTTTT. Combining the CDR3 with reference TRBV5-1 and TRBJ2-2 gives the whole variable domain KAGVTQTPRYLIKTRGQQVTLSCSPISGHRSVSWYQQTPGQGLQFLFEYFSETQRNKGNFPGRFSGRQFSNSRSEMNVSTLELGDSALYLCASSLAGGGELFFGEGSRLTVL.